The rows below give T cell receptor beta chains drawn from one sample of a study of blood T cell repertoires in COVID-19. The data were produced by immunoSEQ multiplex PCR, yet TCRdb's version contains in-frame clones alone and is incomplete. The sample has 100,000 to 150,000 clones; over 80% are singletons. Sequenced sample: peripheral blood. The source is a man in his sixties with acute or convalescent COVID-19. The CDR3 runs from the conserved cysteine through the conserved F or W. Each record gives: V gene, CDR3 length, J gene, clone size, D gene, CDR3 DNA, CDR3 protein. The D gene is left open where the match is weak. Where a row states a size, it is once, few, many or the class of an expanded clone; other rows omit it.

V: TRBV11-2
length: 17
J: TRBJ2-3
size: -
D: TRBD2
DNA: TGTGCCAGCAGCCTTTTGACTAGCGGGGCGATCACAGATACGCAGTATTTT
CDR3: CASSLLTSGAITDTQYF

V: TRBV7-2
length: 14
J: TRBJ1-1
size: -
D: -
DNA: TGTGCCAGCAGCCCTGGGGCTGCGAACACTGAAGCTTTCTTT
CDR3: CASSPGAANTEAFF

V: TRBV6-4
length: 16
J: TRBJ2-1
size: -
D: TRBD2
DNA: TGTGCCAGCAGTGACTCGGCTAGCGGGAGCTACAATGAGCAGTTCTTC
CDR3: CASSDSASGSYNEQFF

V: TRBV6-5
length: 14
J: TRBJ2-3
size: -
D: -
DNA: TGTGCCAGCAGGGACTTTGGGAGCACAGATACGCAGTATTTT
CDR3: CASRDFGSTDTQYF

V: TRBV7-2
length: 15
J: TRBJ2-7
size: few
D: TRBD2
DNA: TGTGCCAGCAGCACTAGCGGGAAGGGAATCTACGAGCAGTACTTC
CDR3: CASSTSGKGIYEQYF

V: TRBV25-1
length: 13
J: TRBJ1-3
size: -
D: TRBD1
DNA: TGTGCCAGCACTACAGGGGTCGGAAACACCATATATTTT
CDR3: CASTTGVGNTIYF

V: TRBV28
length: 14
J: TRBJ2-1
size: -
D: -
DNA: TGTGCCAGCGAGTTTATGGGGCGGCCAAATGAGCAGTTCTTC
CDR3: CASEFMGRPNEQFF

V: TRBV21-1
length: 15
J: TRBJ1-5
size: -
D: -
DNA: TGTGCCAGCAGCAAGGGACAGGGTTCGGATCAGCCCCAGCATTTT
CDR3: CASSKGQGSDQPQHF

V: TRBV2
length: 16
J: TRBJ2-2
size: -
D: TRBD2
DNA: TGTGCCAGCAAGCGACTAGCGGGAGTGGACACCGGGGAGCTGTTTTTT
CDR3: CASKRLAGVDTGELFF

V: TRBV5-4
length: 15
J: TRBJ2-1
size: -
D: TRBD2
DNA: TGTGCCAGCAGCTTTAGCGGGGGCTCCTACAATGAGCAGTTCTTC
CDR3: CASSFSGGSYNEQFF

V: TRBV9
length: 16
J: TRBJ1-6
size: -
D: TRBD1
DNA: TGTGCCAGCAGCACCCAGGTTGGGACAGCCGGAGAGCCCCTCCACTTT
CDR3: CASSTQVGTAGEPLHF

V: TRBV3-1/TRBV3-2
length: 14
J: TRBJ1-5
size: -
D: -
DNA: TGTGCCAGCAGCCAAGGGCGGGGGGGTCAGCCCCAGCATTTT
CDR3: CASSQGRGGQPQHF

V: TRBV3-1/TRBV3-2
length: 13
J: TRBJ2-7
size: -
D: -
DNA: TGTGCCAGCAGCCAAGGGGGCACCTACGAGCAGTACTTC
CDR3: CASSQGGTYEQYF

V: TRBV7-9
length: 15
J: TRBJ2-1
size: -
D: TRBD2
DNA: TGTGCCAGCAGCTTAGGTCTGCGGGGGGGCAATGAGCAGTTCTTC
CDR3: CASSLGLRGGNEQFF

V: TRBV6-1
length: 16
J: TRBJ2-1
size: -
D: -
DNA: TGTGCCAGCAGTGTCGGGACTCCCCAAACCAGGAATGAGCAGTTCTTC
CDR3: CASSVGTPQTRNEQFF

V: TRBV4-1
length: 14
J: TRBJ1-2
size: -
D: -
DNA: TGCGCCAGCAGCCGAATCGGGGGAGACCCTGGCTACACCTTC
CDR3: CASSRIGGDPGYTF

V: TRBV29-1
length: 11
J: TRBJ1-1
size: -
D: -
DNA: TGCGCCCTGCGAGCGAACACTGAAGCTTTCTTT
CDR3: CALRANTEAFF

V: TRBV28
length: 15
J: TRBJ1-5
size: -
D: TRBD1
DNA: TGTGCCAGCACCCCCCGGGACAGCCGTCTTCAGTCCCAGCATTTT
CDR3: CASTPRDSRLQSQHF

V: TRBV11-2
length: 14
J: TRBJ2-3
size: -
D: TRBD1
DNA: TGTGCCAGCACCCCTGGGACAGGATTTGATACGCAGTATTTT
CDR3: CASTPGTGFDTQYF

V: TRBV6-6
length: 14
J: TRBJ1-5
size: many
D: -
DNA: TGTGCCAGCAGTTATCCGGGGAACAATCAGCCCCAGCATTTT
CDR3: CASSYPGNNQPQHF

V: TRBV5-6
length: 13
J: TRBJ1-1
size: -
D: -
DNA: TGTGCCAGCAGCTTGGGAGAGAACACTGAAGCTTTCTTT
CDR3: CASSLGENTEAFF

V: TRBV5-1
length: 15
J: TRBJ2-1
size: -
D: TRBD2
DNA: TGCGCCAGCAGCCTCCGGACTAGTGAGTTGGGTGAGCAGTTCTTC
CDR3: CASSLRTSELGEQFF

V: TRBV5-1
length: 15
J: TRBJ2-3
size: -
D: TRBD1
DNA: TGCGCCAGCAGCGCCGGACAGGGGGCCGCAGATACGCAGTATTTT
CDR3: CASSAGQGAADTQYF

V: TRBV29-1
length: 13
J: TRBJ2-3
size: -
D: -
DNA: TGCAGCGTTTCGACAGGTCGGGGAGATACGCAGTATTTT
CDR3: CSVSTGRGDTQYF

V: TRBV28
length: 14
J: TRBJ1-1
size: -
D: -
DNA: TGTGCCAGCAGTCCGCTATCAATAAACACTGAAGCTTTCTTT
CDR3: CASSPLSINTEAFF